Listed here are 21 T cell receptor beta chains from one sample, sequenced in a study of cytomegalovirus exposure and HLA in healthy donors. In the PCR, 60 Vbeta and 13 Jbeta primers were used. Sequencing was performed with immunoSEQ multiplex PCR; in TCRdb, only in-frame clones are kept and a portion is missing. The table records over 130,000 clones, about four fifths of them present only once. Sequencing was done on a sample of PBMCs. These receptor sequences come from a male donor in good health and CMV-seronegative.

J is TRBJ2-7 and V is TRBV7-9, with 8 bases aligning to TRBD1. V trimming: 5 bases; J trimming: 0 bases; junction bases outside the gene matches: 6. The CDR3 sequence is 15 residues long. Germline CDR1 is SEHNR and CDR2 is FQNEAQ (reference sequence). The CDR3 sequence: CASSARDRPSYEQYF. CDR3 sequence (DNA): TGTGCCAGCAGCGCAAGGGACAGGCCCTCCTACGAGCAGTACTTC.

The V gene is TRBV7-8, the J gene TRBJ2-2, with 9 bases that match TRBD2. V lost 5 bases and J lost 6; bases outside the gene matches: 7. Germline CDR1 is SGHVS and CDR2 is FQNEAQ. The CDR3 spans 15 residues. This CDR3 is CASSVTGTSSGELFF. CDR3 DNA: TGTGCCAGCAGCGTAACCGGGACTAGCTCCGGGGAGCTGTTTTTT.

This chain uses TRBV13 with TRBJ1-1; tentatively, D is TRBD1 (6 bases). Germline loops: CDR1 PRHDT, CDR2 FYEKMQ (reference sequence). This CDR3 region has 14 residues. The V and J ends lost 7 bases and 1 base respectively, with 13 bases between them. DNA for the CDR3: TGTGCCAGCACCGTACGAGGGGGGAACACTGAAGCTTTCTTT. This sequence encodes CASTVRGGNTEAFF.

This clone was observed a handful of times. The rearrangement joins TRBV7-3 to TRBJ2-1, with TRBD2 identical over 13 bases. The CDR3 is 18 amino acids. V was pared by 8 bases and J by 0 bases, with 10 bases of the junction left unmatched. The germline V gene has CDR1 SGHTA and CDR2 FQGTGA. The CDR3 spells CASPRETSGGSSYNEQFF. The CDR3 DNA follows: TGTGCCAGCCCTCGGGAGACTAGCGGGGGGAGCTCCTACAATGAGCAGTTCTTC.

The chain recombines TRBV13 with TRBJ2-7; 9 bases align to TRBD2. CDR1 is PRHDT, CDR2 FYEKMQ, per germline (reference sequence). This CDR3 contains 15 residues. With 0 bases clipped from V and 3 bases from J, the junction kept 3 bases outside the gene matches. The CDR3, as DNA: TGTGCCAGCAGCTTAGGGCTAGCGGGAAACTACGAGCAGTACTTC. Encoded protein: CASSLGLAGNYEQYF. Drawing the rest from reference TRBV13 and TRBJ2-7, the complete variable domain is AAGVIQSPRHLIKEKRETATLKCYPIPRHDTVYWYQQGPGQDPQFLISFYEKMQSDKGSIPDRFSAQQFSDYHSELNMSSLELGDSALYFCASSLGLAGNYEQYFGPGTRLTVT.

The V and J genes are TRBV6-5 and TRBJ2-1; the match to TRBD2 covers 8 bases. In germline, CDR1 is MNHEY, CDR2 SVGAGI. The CDR3 loop spans 14 amino acids. V shed 3 bases, J shed 7 bases, and the junction held 5 bases outside the gene matches. For the CDR3, the DNA is TGTGCCAGCAGTTATACCGGGAGGGTGAATGAGCAGTTCTTC. Translated: CASSYTGRVNEQFF.

The gene calls are TRBV27 and TRBJ1-4, with TRBD1 matching 7 bases. V trimming: 3 bases; J trimming: 2 bases; junction bases outside the gene matches: 9. CDR3 length: 17 residues. Looked up from germline, CDR1 is MNHEY and CDR2 is SMNVEV (reference sequence). The CDR3 nucleotides read TGTGCCAGCAGTTTGGAGGCAGGGGGACACACTAATGAAAAACTGTTTTTT. This translates into CASSLEAGGHTNEKLFF.

The chain combines TRBV12-5 with TRBJ2-6; 7 nucleotides match TRBD1. The V gene's germline CDR1 is LGHNT and CDR2 FRNRAP. This CDR3 is built from 19 residues. V was pared by 3 bases and J by 1 base, with 12 bases of the junction left unmatched. Written as DNA, the CDR3 is TGTGCTAGTGGTTTCACAAGACAGGGTGGCCTATCTGGGGCCAACGTCCTGACTTTC. It codes for CASGFTRQGGLSGANVLTF.

This clone was seen a handful of times. The V and J genes are TRBV27 and TRBJ2-7; TRBD1 might be the D (6 bases). The CDR3 runs to 11 residues. From germline, CDR1 is MNHEY and CDR2 SMNVEV (reference sequence). The ends were cut back, 10 bases at V and 6 bases at J, with 13 bases in the middle. The CDR3 DNA sequence: TGTGCCACCAATTTCAGGGGCGAGCAGTACTTC. Its protein is CATNFRGEQYF.

The CDR3 DNA follows: TGTGCCAGCAGCCAAGAAGAGGCAAGCAATCAGCCCCAGCATTTT. Residues: CASSQEEASNQPQHF. J is TRBJ1-5 and V is TRBV4-2; D remains unclear. The V gene's germline CDR1 is LGHNA and CDR2 YNFKEQ. The CDR3 has 15 amino acids. V was cut by 0 bases and J by 1 base, with 7 bases left in between.

The rearrangement links TRBV7-9 to TRBJ2-5, with 7 nucleotides matching TRBD1. The CDR3 is made up of 16 amino acids. Germline CDR1 SEHNR, CDR2 FQNEAQ (reference sequence). J was trimmed by 4 bases and V by 10 bases; bases with no gene match: 18. The CDR3 loop is CATNKPSGGTGETQYF. The CDR3 DNA follows: TGTGCCACCAATAAGCCCTCAGGGGGAACTGGAGAGACCCAGTACTTC.

The chain carries TRBV27 and TRBJ1-5; no firm D call. This CDR3 is built from 14 residues. Trimming pared 3 bases from V and 9 bases from J, leaving 15 bases between. Germline CDR1 reads MNHEY; CDR2 reads SMNVEV (reference sequence). The CDR3 bases are TGTGCCAGCAGTTTCGCGGCAAGTGGTCGGCCCCAGCATTTT. Its translation: CASSFAASGRPQHF.

V gene TRBV18 combines with J gene TRBJ1-1; D is possibly TRBD1 (6 bases). Between the trimmed V and J ends, which lost 2 bases and 1 base, there was a span of 8 bases. Germline lookup yields CDR1 KGHSH and CDR2 LQKENI. This CDR3 region has 14 residues. This chain's CDR3 is CASSPGGWNTEAFF. CDR3 bases: TGTGCCAGCTCACCAGGGGGCTGGAACACTGAAGCTTTCTTT.

The CDR3 DNA reads as TGTGCCAGCAGCGTAGACGACAGTCGCCAGCCCCAGCATTTT. This encodes CASSVDDSRQPQHF. The genes are TRBV9 and TRBJ1-5; possibly TRBD1 for D (5 bases). The CDR3 length is 14 residues. The germline V and J ends were trimmed by 0 bases and 7 bases, with 11 bases remaining between them. Germline V gene lookup returns CDR1 SGDLS and CDR2 YYNGEE. Variable domain in full (rest from reference TRBV9 and TRBJ1-5): DSGVTQTPKHLITATGQRVTLRCSPRSGDLSVYWYQQSLDQGLQFLIQYYNGEERAKGNILERFSAQQFPDLHSELNLSSLELGDSALYFCASSVDDSRQPQHFGDGTRLSIL.

This chain joins TRBV9 and TRBJ1-5, with D maybe TRBD1 (6 bases). Germline values: CDR1 SGDLS, CDR2 YYNGEE. V dropped 4 bases and J dropped 6 bases, with 11 bases sitting between them. This CDR3 has 13 amino acids. CDR3 bases: TGTGCCAGCAGCCCAGGGACAAGTCAGCCCCAGCATTTT. Translation: CASSPGTSQPQHF. Full variable domain (rest looked up from reference TRBV9 and TRBJ1-5): DSGVTQTPKHLITATGQRVTLRCSPRSGDLSVYWYQQSLDQGLQFLIQYYNGEERAKGNILERFSAQQFPDLHSELNLSSLELGDSALYFCASSPGTSQPQHFGDGTRLSIL.

V gene TRBV10-1 combines with J gene TRBJ1-2, with D unclear. V lost 5 bases and J lost 0, with 7 bases in between. The germline V gene encodes CDR1 WNHNN and CDR2 SYGVQD (reference sequence). This CDR3 region has 13 residues. The CDR3 region has the DNA TGCGCCAGCAGTCCCCACACTAACTATGGCTACACCTTC. It specifies CASSPHTNYGYTF.

This chain joins TRBV12-2 and TRBJ2-2; the table's D call of TRBD2 was not tested on the DNA. TRBV12-2 is tagged as a pseudogene. This CDR3 region has 17 residues. The CDR3 loop is CASRLHDLGRATGELFF. The DNA for the CDR3 is TGTGCAAGTCGCTTACACGACCTTGGGAGGGCCACCGGGGAGCTGTTTTTT.

The chain is built from TRBV30 and TRBJ1-5, with D maybe TRBD1 (6 bases). Trimming took off 3 bases at V and 3 bases at J, with 18 bases between the two ends. This CDR3 spans 16 amino acids. Germline CDR1 reads GTSNPN; CDR2 reads SVGIG (reference sequence). The DNA of the CDR3 is TGTGCCTGGAGCCAGGGGACGGACTTTCTCAATCAGCCCCAGCATTTT. Amino acid sequence: CAWSQGTDFLNQPQHF.

The J gene is TRBJ2-5, the V gene TRBV7-2; tentative D call: TRBD2 (6 bases). CDR3 length: 12 residues. CDR1 and CDR2 (germline): SGHTA, FQGNSA. V lost 1 base to trimming and J lost 7 bases, with 7 bases between them. This CDR3 reads CASSLVEGTQYF. CDR3 in DNA: TGTGCCAGCAGCTTAGTGGAGGGGACCCAGTACTTC.

The chain joins TRBV4-3 to TRBJ2-7; a weak D match, TRBD2 (6 bases). The CDR3 totals 13 residues. The V and J ends lost 0 bases and 10 bases respectively, with 13 bases between them. The V gene's germline CDR1 is LGHNA and CDR2 YSLEER. CDR3 in amino acids: CASSQDPGEEQYF. Written as DNA, the CDR3 is TGCGCCAGCAGCCAAGATCCGGGGGAGGAACAGTACTTC.

V is TRBV6-6 and J is TRBJ1-3; the match to TRBD1 covers 12 bases. CDR1 and CDR2 from the germline V gene are MNHNY and SVGAGI (reference sequence). CDR3 size: 15 residues. With V trimmed by 2 bases and J by 7 bases, 3 bases remained unmatched. CDR3 DNA: TGTGCCAGCAGTTACGGGGGACAGGGGGCGAACACCATATATTTT. Residues: CASSYGGQGANTIYF.